This paragraph covers one T cell receptor (beta chain) sequence. In the authors' methods: Amplification of reference gene primers provided the estimated nucleated cell counts. Measured with immunoSEQ multiplex PCR; TCRdb has only the in-frame clones, and not every one. V and J calls and clone size are those listed in that table; D and trimming were worked out from the DNA. The sample includes some 83,000 clones, around 90% of them seen just once. These data are taken from a study of blood T cell repertoires in COVID-19. Study at large: Acute and convalescent COVID-19 specimens originated in the United States, Italy and Spain. PBMCs, B-cell-depleted T cells, or T cells provided the cDNA or gDNA that made up the material.

V shed 0 bases and J 2 bases; nucleotides not matched to a gene: 8. The CDR3 length is 18 residues. CDR1 is MRHNA and CDR2 is SNTAGT in the germline V gene. Source material: peripheral blood. The chain carries TRBV6-4 and TRBJ2-5; 11 bases are a match to TRBD2. The sequence was collected from a man aged 45-65 years with acute or convalescent COVID-19. CDR3: CASSDSGPSGGLQETQYF. The CDR3 DNA sequence: TGTGCCAGCAGTGACTCAGGCCCTAGCGGGGGGTTACAAGAGACCCAGTACTTC.